This is a list of T cell receptor beta chains from one sample in a study of identical twins. TCRdb analysed the 5' RACE reads with MiXCR anew, one entry per CDR3 protein. Of under 250,000 distinct CDR3 sequences in the sample, less than 8% were seen once. These data are also associated with another study on yellow fever vaccine responses in identical twins.

The sequencing input was memory (CD45RO+) T cells sorted from blood. Receptors originate from a woman aged 18 to 35 in good health. The CDR3 runs from the conserved cysteine through the conserved F or W. D genes are given only for firm matches. Part of the rows lack a size; the others show once, few, many or a class for expanded clones.

d_call	clone_size	j_call	v_call	cdr3_nt	cdr3_aa
.	few	TRBJ2-1	TRBV12-3/TRBV12-4	TGTGCCAGCAGTCAGCTAGCCCAGCTCTACAATGAGCAGTTCTTC	CASSQLAQLYNEQFF
TRBD1	.	TRBJ1-5	TRBV7-9	TGTGCCAGCAGCCCACAGGGGAGGGATCAGCCCCAGCATTTT	CASSPQGRDQPQHF
TRBD1	.	TRBJ2-6	TRBV4-2	TGTGCCAGCAGCCAAGTCTTGGGACAGGCACACTCTGGGGCCAACGTCCTGACTTTC	CASSQVLGQAHSGANVLTF
.	many	TRBJ2-5	TRBV7-3	TGTGCCAGCAGCTCGGACCCTTATGGGACCCAGTACTTC	CASSSDPYGTQYF
.	few	TRBJ2-7	TRBV6-1	TGTGCCAGCAGGGTTCGGGGAACAGGGAGCTACGAGCAGTACTTC	CASRVRGTGSYEQYF
TRBD1	few	TRBJ2-1	TRBV5-1	TGCGCCAGCAGCTTGGAGAGACAGGGGAGCTCCTACAATGAGCAGTTCTTC	CASSLERQGSSYNEQFF
TRBD1	few	TRBJ1-6	TRBV28	TGTGCCAGCAGTCAGGGACAGCTCTATAATTCACCCCTCCACTTT	CASSQGQLYNSPLHF
TRBD1	few	TRBJ1-1	TRBV6-1	TGTGCCAGCAGTGACCCCAGGGGGCCCGGGAAGGTAGCTTTCTTT	CASSDPRGPGKVAFF
TRBD2	many	TRBJ2-2	TRBV4-2	TGTGCCAGCAGCCAAGATCTCGAGGGACTAGCGGGATTTGGGGAGCTGTTTTTT	CASSQDLEGLAGFGELFF
.	.	TRBJ2-2	TRBV7-2	TGTGCCAGCAGCTTCCGGCCGGGCGGGGAGCTGTTTTTT	CASSFRPGGELFF
.	.	TRBJ1-6	TRBV5-1	TGCGCCAGCAGAACTCTGCAGGATAATTCACCCCTCCACTTT	CASRTLQDNSPLHF
.	.	TRBJ2-4	TRBV6-1	TGTGCCAGCAGGGGCACGGGGGAGGTGGACATTCAGTACTTC	CASRGTGEVDIQYF
TRBD2	few	TRBJ2-4	TRBV28	TGTGCCAGCAGTACCGGACTAGCGGGATTGAACATTCAGTACTTC	CASSTGLAGLNIQYF
.	.	TRBJ2-1	TRBV12-3/TRBV12-4	TGTGCCAGCACCCCTCTAGGTTATGAGCAGTTCTTC	CASTPLGYEQFF
.	few	TRBJ2-5	TRBV15	TGTGCCACCAGCAGATCCCGGGCGGAGACCCAGTACTTC	CATSRSRAETQYF
.	many	TRBJ1-2	TRBV12-3/TRBV12-4	TGTGCCAGCACCCAGGGGCAGGGATATGGCTACACCTTC	CASTQGQGYGYTF
.	many	TRBJ2-2	TRBV12-3/TRBV12-4	TGTGCCAGCAGTCCATTTCACACCGGGGAGCTGTTTTTT	CASSPFHTGELFF
.	.	TRBJ2-3	TRBV20-1	TGCAGTGCTAGTCTTTTGGGACGAGATACCCAGTATTTT	CSASLLGRDTQYF
TRBD1	many	TRBJ1-6	TRBV5-1	TGCGCCAGCAGCTTACGACAGGGCTATAATTCACCCCTCCACTTT	CASSLRQGYNSPLHF
TRBD2	many	TRBJ2-7	TRBV6-1	TGTGCCAGCAGTACAGGACTAGCGGGTACCTACGAGCAGTACTTC	CASSTGLAGTYEQYF
.	.	TRBJ2-1	TRBV20-1	TGCAGTGCTGGACAGTACAATGAGCAGTTCTTC	CSAGQYNEQFF
.	many	TRBJ2-1	TRBV20-1	TGCAGTGCTAGATTGGATTCCCTCTTGCAGTTCTTC	CSARLDSLLQFF